This T cell receptor beta chain was identified in a study of T-cell memory formation after mild COVID-19. Study overall: TCR clusters largely stayed donor specific.

This clonotype was seen a few times. Its antigen remains unidentified. 5'RACE primed from the constant segment yielded TCR alpha and TCR beta cDNA libraries bearing sample barcodes and UMIs. MiXCR, run by TCRdb on the 5' RACE reads, gives a single entry per CDR3 protein. The data show roughly 100,000 distinct CDR3 sequences, approximately 13% seen once. General observations from the study: CD4/CD8 balance characterized clones contracting day 15 to 85, and CD4+ skew characterized later expanders. Pre-infection memory already had some responding clones, implying cross-reactive memory joined.

The origin of this receptor is an adult woman who had mild COVID-19 (a few samples of this study predate the infection). Cell type and time point are not known. The sample was PBMCs or a T cell subset sorted from them (not recorded which).

The CDR3 region has the DNA TGCGCCAGCAGCCCAGGGCCGGGGAGAAAAGAGACCCAGTACTTC. Amino acids: CASSPGPGRKETQYF. The rearrangement uses TRBV4-1 and TRBJ2-5; possibly TRBD1 or TRBD2 for D (5 bases each). The V end was cut by 4 bases, the J end by 3 bases, with 15 bases between. The CDR3 runs 15 residues. Germline-derived CDR1 and CDR2 are MGHRA and YSYEKL.